This section outlines one T cell receptor (beta chain) sequence together with its context. Its antigen is currently not known. HCMV serostatus was determined by detecting HCMV-specific IgG in serum with a commercial ELISA kit. Peripheral blood mononuclear cells were isolated from blood by Ficoll density gradient centrifugation. The sample belongs to a study of T cells expressing NK-cell markers (dated by TCRdb to 2020 to 2022). For the study in its entirety: In sorted CD3+CD56+NKG2C+, CD3+CD56+NKG2C- and CD3+CD56-NKG2C+ T-cell subsets from several donors, TCR beta-chain repertoires were profiled. Among the eight sequenced donors, seven were HCMV-seropositive and one was HCMV-seronegative. The eight sequenced donors were randomly selected healthy volunteers, three men and five women. Illumina HiSeq 2000/2500, MiSeq or NextSeq was used to sequence libraries as 2 x 150 bp reads. General conclusions and limits of the study: For five or six donors, the dominant CD3+CD56+NKG2C+ clonotypes were among the top 10 CD8+ clonotypes and accounted for about 1.0-8% of CD8+ T cells. Whether the expanded NKG2C-expressing T cell clones were specific for HCMV antigens was left unclear. Those dominant clonotypes were again the most abundant among CD3+CD56-NKG2C+ cells in a handful of donors, at about 28.3-60.1%.

The CDR3 goes from the cysteine to the phenylalanine over 15 residues. The protein alone is recorded here. CDR1 and CDR2 are read off the germline V gene (reference sequence) as SEHNR and FQNEAQ. The reads were generated on an Illumina HiSeq 2000. The TCR beta cDNA libraries were made using 5'RACE template switching, a step that added both a universal primer site and unique molecular identifiers. cDNA synthesis was primed from the TCR beta constant segment and was followed by two successive PCR amplification steps. Regarding the original processing steps: Reads were demultiplexed and grouped by UMI with MIGEC, and clonotypes were assembled and quantified with MiTCR. To exclude erroneous sequences, only TCR cDNA sequences supported by at least two reads were retained. The tcR package was used for downstream repertoire analysis, and clonotypes were matched between fractions using CDR3 nucleotide sequence together with V segment. VDJmatch was used to annotate antigen specificity against VDJdb, with one amino acid substitution in CDR3 permitted. TCRdb reprocessed the sequencing reads and holds a single record per CDR3 protein sequence, with no DNA. The V and J calls reflect TCRdb's pipeline rather than the authors' work. The sample's own table lists over 100,000 distinct CDR3 sequences. The ten largest account for roughly 20% of the sample.

This receptor was identified in a woman aged 18 to 75 in good health. Sample: blood T cells: a sorted CD56 or NKG2C T cell subset, CD4+ or CD8+ T cells, or bulk PBMC T cells (not recorded which). The sequence links TRBV7-9 to TRBJ1-1; TCRdb selects TRBD1, and the lack of DNA leaves this call unchecked. The CDR3 corresponds to CASSLASMGANEAFF. The reference TRBV7-9 and TRBJ1-1 proteins fill in what lies around the CDR3, so the full variable domain reads DTGVSQNPRHKITKRGQNVTFRCDPISEHNRLYWYRQTLGQGPEFLTYFQNEAQLEKSRLLSDRFSAERPKGSFSTLEIQRTEQGDSAMYLCASSLASMGANEAFFGQGTRLTVV.